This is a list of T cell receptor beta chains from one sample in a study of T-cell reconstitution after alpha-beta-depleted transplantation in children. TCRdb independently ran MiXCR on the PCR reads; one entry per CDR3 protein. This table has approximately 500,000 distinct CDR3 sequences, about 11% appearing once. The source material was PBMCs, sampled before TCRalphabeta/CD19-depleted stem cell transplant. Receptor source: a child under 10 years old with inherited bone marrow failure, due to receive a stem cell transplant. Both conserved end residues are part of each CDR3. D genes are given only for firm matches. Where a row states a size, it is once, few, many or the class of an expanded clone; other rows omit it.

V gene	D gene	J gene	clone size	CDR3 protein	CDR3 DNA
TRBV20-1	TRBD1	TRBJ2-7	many	CSARTGPSYEQYF	TGCAGTGCCCGGACAGGTCCCTCCTACGAGCAGTACTTC
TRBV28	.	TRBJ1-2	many	CASSSYRGYGYTF	TGTGCCAGCAGTTCATACCGGGGCTATGGCTACACCTTC
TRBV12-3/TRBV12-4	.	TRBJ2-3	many	CASSFNRRSHTDTQYF	TGTGCCAGCAGTTTCAACCGACGGAGCCACACAGATACGCAGTATTTT
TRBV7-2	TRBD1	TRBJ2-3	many	CASSLAPDRRYF	TGTGCCAGCAGCTTAGCGCCGGACAGGAGGTATTTT
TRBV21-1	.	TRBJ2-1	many	CASTRLRGGTEQFF	TGTGCCAGCACCAGACTAAGGGGGGGAACTGAGCAGTTCTTC
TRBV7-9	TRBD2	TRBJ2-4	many	CASSLSGRDAKNIQYF	TGTGCCAGCAGCCTTAGCGGGAGGGATGCCAAAAACATTCAGTACTTC
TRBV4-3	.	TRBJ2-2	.	CASSQEPLPRAGELFF	TGCGCCAGCAGCCAAGAACCTCTCCCCCGGGCCGGGGAGCTGTTTTTT
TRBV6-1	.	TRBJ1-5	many	CASSPNRVQPQHF	TGTGCCAGCAGTCCAAACAGGGTCCAGCCCCAGCATTTT
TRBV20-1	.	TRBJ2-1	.	CSARDQKEGGYNEQFF	TGCAGTGCTAGAGATCAGAAGGAGGGTGGGTACAATGAGCAGTTCTTC
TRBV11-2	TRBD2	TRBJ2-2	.	CASSLRTSLALNTRELFF	TGTGCCAGCAGCCTCCGGACTAGCCTCGCTCTGAACACCAGGGAGCTGTTTTTT
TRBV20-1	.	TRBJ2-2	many	CSAERYTGELFF	TGCAGTGCTGAACGATACACCGGGGAGCTGTTTTTT
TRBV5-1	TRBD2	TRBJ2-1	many	CASSLEGLAGTYNEQFF	TGCGCCAGCAGCTTGGAAGGTCTAGCGGGAACCTACAATGAGCAGTTCTTC
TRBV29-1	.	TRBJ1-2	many	CSVGVTGANYGYTF	TGCAGCGTTGGGGTGACGGGAGCTAACTATGGCTACACCTTC
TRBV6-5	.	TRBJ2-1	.	CASSSAWGTYNEQFF	TGTGCCAGCAGTTCCGCCTGGGGTACCTACAATGAGCAGTTCTTC
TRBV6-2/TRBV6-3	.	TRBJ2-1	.	CAGSYRHYRRSSYNEQFF	TGTGCCGGCAGTTACCGACACTATCGCCGAAGCTCCTACAATGAGCAGTTCTTC
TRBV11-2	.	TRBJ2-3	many	CASSLVVLADSFSTSTDTQYF	TGTGCCAGCAGCTTAGTGGTTCTAGCAGACTCCTTTTCCACTAGCACAGATACGCAGTATTTT
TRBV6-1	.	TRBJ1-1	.	CASSEPGRNTEAFF	TGTGCCAGCAGTGAACCTGGACGCAACACTGAAGCTTTCTTT
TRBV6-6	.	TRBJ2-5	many	CASRMSQEETQYF	TGTGCCAGCAGAATGTCCCAAGAGGAGACCCAGTACTTC
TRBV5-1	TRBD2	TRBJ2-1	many	CASSLLAGGDYEQFF	TGCGCCAGCAGCCTCCTAGCGGGAGGTGATTATGAGCAGTTCTTC
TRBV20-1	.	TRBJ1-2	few	CSAREGQGSYGYTF	TGCAGTGCTAGAGAGGGGCAGGGCAGCTATGGCTACACCTTC
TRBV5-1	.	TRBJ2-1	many	CASRSSPRSNEQFF	TGCGCCAGCAGATCATCCCCCCGGTCCAATGAGCAGTTCTTC
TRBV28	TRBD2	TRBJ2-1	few	CASSLVLGHDAGVYNEQFF	TGTGCCAGCAGTTTAGTCTTGGGCCACGACGCGGGAGTGTACAATGAGCAGTTCTTC
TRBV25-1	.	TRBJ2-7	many	CASSESRASLEQYF	TGTGCCAGCAGTGAAAGTAGGGCTAGCCTCGAGCAGTACTTC
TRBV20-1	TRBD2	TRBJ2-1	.	CSAIGTSGSSYNEQFF	TGCAGTGCAATCGGGACTAGCGGGAGCTCCTACAATGAGCAGTTCTTC